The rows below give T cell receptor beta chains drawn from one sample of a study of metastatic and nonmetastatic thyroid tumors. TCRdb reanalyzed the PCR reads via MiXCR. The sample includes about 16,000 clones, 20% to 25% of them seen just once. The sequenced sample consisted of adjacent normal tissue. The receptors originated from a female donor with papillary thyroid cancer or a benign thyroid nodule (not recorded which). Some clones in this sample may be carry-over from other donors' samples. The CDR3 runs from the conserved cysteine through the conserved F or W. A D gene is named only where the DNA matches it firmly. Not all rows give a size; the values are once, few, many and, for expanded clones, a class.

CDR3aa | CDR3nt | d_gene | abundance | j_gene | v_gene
CASSRTGVFPGEAFF | TGTGCCAGCAGTCGGACGGGTGTGTTCCCAGGTGAAGCTTTCTTT | . | many | TRBJ1-1 | TRBV6-1
CASSITPTFPEQYF | TGTGCCAGCAGCATAACCCCTACCTTCCCCGAGCAGTACTTC | . | few | TRBJ2-7 | TRBV7-2
CASRGGGWSYNEQFF | TGTGCCAGCCGAGGGGGGGGATGGTCCTACAATGAGCAGTTCTTC | . | . | TRBJ2-1 | TRBV12-3/TRBV12-4
CASSPVNEQYF | TGCGCCAGCAGCCCGGTAAACGAGCAGTACTTC | . | few | TRBJ2-7 | TRBV10-2
CSARGTSGSEQFF | TGCAGTGCTAGAGGGACTAGCGGGAGTGAGCAGTTCTTC | TRBD2 | . | TRBJ2-1 | TRBV20-1
CASSSSTVTTNYGYTF | TGCGCCAGCAGCTCAAGTACCGTCACCACTAACTATGGCTACACCTTC | . | . | TRBJ1-2 | TRBV5-1
CASSETGIDTEAFF | TGCGCCAGCAGTGAGACAGGTATCGACACTGAAGCTTTCTTT | . | . | TRBJ1-1 | TRBV10-1
CASSLAEPGELFF | TGCGCCAGCAGCTTGGCCGAACCCGGGGAGCTGTTTTTT | . | . | TRBJ2-2 | TRBV5-1
CATSYPGTGGNQPQHF | TGTGCCACCAGTTACCCGGGGACAGGAGGAAATCAGCCCCAGCATTTT | TRBD1 | . | TRBJ1-5 | TRBV24-1
CSARGPGQGGMNEQYF | TGCAGTGCTAGAGGACCGGGACAGGGTGGTATGAACGAGCAGTACTTC | TRBD1 | once | TRBJ2-7 | TRBV20-1
CASSLTGTAEAFF | TGTGCCAGCAGCCTAACAGGGACTGCTGAAGCTTTCTTT | . | few | TRBJ1-1 | TRBV7-3
CASSLNGPLTYEQYF | TGTGCCAGCAGCTTAAACGGACCACTTACCTACGAGCAGTACTTC | . | large | TRBJ2-7 | TRBV7-2
CASSPLQGDYEQYF | TGTGCCAGCAGCCCATTACAGGGGGACTACGAGCAGTACTTC | TRBD1 | . | TRBJ2-7 | TRBV11-2
CASSQGGGPGQHEQYF | TGTGCCAGCAGCCAAGGAGGGGGACCGGGACAGCACGAGCAGTACTTC | TRBD1 | few | TRBJ2-7 | TRBV3-1
CASSLTPSGRARNTGELFF | TGTGCCAGCAGTTTGACCCCTAGCGGGAGGGCTCGGAACACCGGGGAGCTGTTTTTT | TRBD2 | . | TRBJ2-2 | TRBV27
CSARGTSGNRDTQYF | TGCAGTGCTAGAGGGACTAGCGGGAATCGAGATACGCAGTATTTT | TRBD2 | few | TRBJ2-3 | TRBV20-1
CSAHSDRHIGEQYF | TGCAGTGCACACTCTGACAGGCACATTGGCGAGCAGTACTTC | . | few | TRBJ2-7 | TRBV20-1
CASSYSIEQGNEQYF | TGTGCCAGCAGTTACTCGATCGAACAGGGGAACGAGCAGTACTTC | TRBD1 | few | TRBJ2-7 | TRBV6-2/TRBV6-3
CASSFSSTELNTEAFF | TGTGCCAGCAGCTTTAGCTCGACCGAGTTGAACACTGAAGCTTTCTTT | . | . | TRBJ1-1 | TRBV5-6
CASSFGGSLNTEAFF | TGTGCCAGCAGTTTCGGAGGGTCCTTGAACACTGAAGCTTTCTTT | . | . | TRBJ1-1 | TRBV12-3/TRBV12-4
CASSVTSGVPTDTQYF | TGTGCCAGCAGTGTGACTAGCGGGGTTCCCACAGATACGCAGTATTTT | TRBD2 | few | TRBJ2-3 | TRBV6-1
CASSFPERKNYGYTF | TGTGCCAGCAGTTTCCCGGAAAGGAAAAACTATGGCTACACCTTC | . | many | TRBJ1-2 | TRBV28
CSAISQGGMDYGYTF | TGCAGTGCTATCTCACAGGGAGGAATGGACTATGGCTACACCTTC | . | . | TRBJ1-2 | TRBV20-1
CASSLTRGQGNQPQHF | TGTGCCAGCAGTTTAACCCGGGGACAGGGTAATCAGCCCCAGCATTTT | TRBD1 | few | TRBJ1-5 | TRBV28
CASSYLDTQYF | TGTGCCAGCAGTTACTTGGATACGCAGTATTTT | . | . | TRBJ2-3 | TRBV6-2/TRBV6-3
CASSASGTYEQYF | TGTGCCAGCAGCGCTAGCGGGACCTACGAGCAGTACTTC | TRBD2 | few | TRBJ2-7 | TRBV7-2
CSVGEYLLNNEQFF | TGCAGCGTTGGAGAGTACCTTCTGAACAATGAGCAGTTCTTC | . | . | TRBJ2-1 | TRBV29-1
CASSSSNRDSNSPLHF | TGTGCCAGCAGCTCGAGTAACCGGGACAGTAATTCACCCCTCCACTTT | TRBD1 | few | TRBJ1-6 | TRBV9